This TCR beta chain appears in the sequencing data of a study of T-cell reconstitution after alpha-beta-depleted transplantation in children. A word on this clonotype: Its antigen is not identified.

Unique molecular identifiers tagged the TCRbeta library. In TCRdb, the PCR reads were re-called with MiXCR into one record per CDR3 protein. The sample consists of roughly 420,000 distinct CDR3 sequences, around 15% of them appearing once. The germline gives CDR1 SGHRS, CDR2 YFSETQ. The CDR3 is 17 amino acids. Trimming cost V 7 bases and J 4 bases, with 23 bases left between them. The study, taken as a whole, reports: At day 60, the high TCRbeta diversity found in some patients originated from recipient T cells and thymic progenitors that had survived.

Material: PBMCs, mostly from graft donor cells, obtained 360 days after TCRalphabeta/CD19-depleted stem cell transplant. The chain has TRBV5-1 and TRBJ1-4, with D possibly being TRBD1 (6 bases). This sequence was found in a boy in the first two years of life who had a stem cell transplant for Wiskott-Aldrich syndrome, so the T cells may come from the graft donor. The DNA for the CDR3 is TGCGCCAGCCGCCGAGCCTACCGCGGGACAAGTAATGAAAAACTGTTTTTT. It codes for CASRRAYRGTSNEKLFF.